This TCR beta chain was captured in a study of blood T cell repertoires in COVID-19 (dated by TCRdb to 2019 to 2021). About the full investigation: The collaborator samples originated in the United States, Italy and Spain and spanned the acute and convalescent phases of COVID-19. The material from the prospective study consisted of cDNA or gDNA derived from T cells, B-cell-depleted T cells, or PBMCs. The dataset comprised deeply sampled blood TCRbeta repertoires from subjects exposed to, actively infected with, or recovered from COVID-19. The repertoires were made available in a free public database intended to serve as a resource for research on the immune response to SARS-CoV-2. The samples were drawn from two sources: the first 160 participants of the ongoing ImmuneRACE study, and fewer than 1,500 subjects contributed by 6 global collaborators. Sample metadata almost always included a de-identified subject ID, COVID-19 status, age in years and sex. Where available, HLA class I and class II types were obtained from metadata supplied by the sample provider rather than from assay-based typing. What the research found in general, with its limitations: Clinical and demographic metadata were provided uncurated, with the amount varying by source and participant.

TCRbeta CDR3 regions were amplified from genomic DNA using the immunoSEQ Assay, a bias-controlled multiplex PCR. Concerning the study's data processing: Within the assay, amplification of reference gene primers was used to estimate how many nucleated cells each sample contained. Sequence reads were collapsed and filtered to measure the absolute abundance of every unique TCRbeta CDR3 rearrangement. For each sample, productive Simpson clonality was calculated as the square root of Simpson's diversity index over productive rearrangements. TCRdb retrieved this table from immuneACCESS and kept in-frame rearrangements only. Not all clones are present; in checked studies, unresolved V genes account for under half, and no reason is known for the remainder. V and J calls and clone size are those listed in that table; D and trimming were worked out from the DNA. Within this sample are fewer than 350,000 clones, with roughly 90% of them counted one time only. The leading ten clones occupy about 4.6% of the sample.

Comments on this clone: No cognate antigen has been identified for it. It has no much larger one-base neighbor in the sample; base qualities were not kept.

Each collaborating institution followed its own protocols to collect whole blood in K2EDTA tubes. For TCRbeta analysis, collaborators shipped samples in one of three forms: frozen whole blood, isolated PBMCs, or DNA extracted from either of those sample types. CDR1 is given as SGHAT and CDR2 as FQNNGV, both from the germline V gene. From V the trimming removes 2 bases and from J it removes 6 bases, while the gene matches leave 13 bases of the junction unaccounted for. There are 17 amino acids in the CDR3, from cysteine to phenylalanine inclusive. Left in the record is the CDR3 DNA by itself, 51 bases read in frame from the first base.

The sequence is built from TRBV11-2 and TRBJ1-2, and 9 junctional nucleotides match TRBD1. The TCR comes from a man aged 40-49 years with acute or convalescent COVID-19. The source material was peripheral blood. The CDR3 is CASSLPSWDRDQDGYTF. In nucleotides, the sequence is TGTGCCAGCAGCTTACCATCGTGGGACAGGGATCAGGATGGCTACACCTTC. When the CDR3 is completed using the reference TRBV11-2 and TRBJ1-2 genes on either side, the full variable domain is EAGVAQSPRYKIIEKRQSVAFWCNPISGHATLYWYQQILGQGPKLLIQFQNNGVVDDSQLPKDRFSAERLKGVDSTLKIQPAKLEDSAVYLCASSLPSWDRDQDGYTFGSGTRLTVV.